This entry concerns a single T cell receptor beta chain. Its antigen is unknown. The source of the sample is a study of T-cell memory formation after mild COVID-19. As for the study in general: In these data, TCR clusters were largely donor specific.

Findings and caveats of the study: Whereas later expanders leaned CD4+, clones contracting day 15 to 85 showed a balanced CD4/CD8 makeup. For contracting clones, CD4+ ones sat mainly in CM and EM, CD8+ in EMRA. The pre-infection memory compartment contained some responding clones, suggesting cross-reactive memory joined.

The length of the CDR3 is 14 residues. V dropped 5 bases and J dropped 4 bases, with 12 bases sitting between them. The germline gives CDR1 SGHNT, CDR2 YENEEA. TCRdb independently ran MiXCR on the 5' RACE reads; one entry per CDR3 protein. The sample has around 90,000 distinct CDR3 sequences, about 13% seen once. This rearrangement joins TRBV11-3 to TRBJ2-1, with a weak D call TRBD1 (6 bases). Material for sequencing was PBMCs or a T cell subset sorted from them (not recorded which). The TCR was taken from an adult woman who had mild COVID-19 (a few samples of this study predate the infection). Cell type and time point are not known. CDR3 in amino acids: CASSPRTAYNEQFF. CDR3 DNA sequence: TGTGCCAGCAGCCCCCGGACAGCATACAATGAGCAGTTCTTC.